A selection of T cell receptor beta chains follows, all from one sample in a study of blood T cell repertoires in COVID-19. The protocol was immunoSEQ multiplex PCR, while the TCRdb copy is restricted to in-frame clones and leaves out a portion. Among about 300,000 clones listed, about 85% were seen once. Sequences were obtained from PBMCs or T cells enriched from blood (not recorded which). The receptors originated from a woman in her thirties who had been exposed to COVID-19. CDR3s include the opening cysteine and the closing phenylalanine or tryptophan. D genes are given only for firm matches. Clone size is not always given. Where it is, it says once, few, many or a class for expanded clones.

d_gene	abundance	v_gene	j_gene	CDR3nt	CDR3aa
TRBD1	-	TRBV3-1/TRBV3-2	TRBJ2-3	TGTGCCAGCAGCGGACGTCCGGGACAGCCGGACAGAAGCACAGATACGCAGTATTTT	CASSGRPGQPDRSTDTQYF
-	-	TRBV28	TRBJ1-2	TGTGCCAGCGGCGAGGGATGGGGTGGCTACACCTTC	CASGEGWGGYTF
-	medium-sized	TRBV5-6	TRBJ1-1	TGTGCCAGCAGCCTCTTCGGAGGAGGCACTGAAGCTTTCTTT	CASSLFGGGTEAFF
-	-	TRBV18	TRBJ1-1	TGTGCCAGCTCACCGACAGAATGGGACACTGAAGCTTTCTTT	CASSPTEWDTEAFF
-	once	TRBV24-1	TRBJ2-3	TGTGCCACCAGACCGGGATACTCTAGCACAGATACGCAGTATTTT	CATRPGYSSTDTQYF
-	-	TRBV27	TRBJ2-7	TGTGCCAGCAGTTCCCTCTCCTACGAGCAGTACTTC	CASSSLSYEQYF
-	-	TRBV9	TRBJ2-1	TGTGCCAGCAGCGCGCGAGCGGACAATGAGCAGTTCTTC	CASSARADNEQFF
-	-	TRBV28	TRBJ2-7	TGTGCCAGCAGTTTAGGTCAGGGTGACGAGCAGTACTTC	CASSLGQGDEQYF
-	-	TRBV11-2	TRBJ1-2	TGTGCCAGCAGCTTCGCAGGCAACTCCTATGGCTACACCTTC	CASSFAGNSYGYTF
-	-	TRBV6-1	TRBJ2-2	TGTGCCAGCAGTGAACAGGGGTCTACCGGGGAGCTGTTTTTT	CASSEQGSTGELFF
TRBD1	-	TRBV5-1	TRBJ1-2	TGCGCCAGCAGCCCCGCAACAGGGGGCCTCTATGGCTACACCTTC	CASSPATGGLYGYTF
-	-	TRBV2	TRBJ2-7	TGTGCCAGCAGTTCGACAGACCAAGAATCCTACGAGCAGTACTTC	CASSSTDQESYEQYF
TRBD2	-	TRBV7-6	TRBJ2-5	TGTGCCAGCAGCTTAGAGGGACTAGAGGGAGAGACCCAGTACTTC	CASSLEGLEGETQYF
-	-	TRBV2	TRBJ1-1	TGTGCCAGCAGTGAAGAGGCAGGATACACTGAAGCTTTCTTT	CASSEEAGYTEAFF
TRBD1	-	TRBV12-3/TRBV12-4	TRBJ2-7	TGTGCCACCAGTACAGGGGGGAGTTACGAGCAGTACTTC	CATSTGGSYEQYF
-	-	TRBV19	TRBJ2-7	TGTGCCAGTGGAGACAGGACCTACGAGCAGTACTTC	CASGDRTYEQYF
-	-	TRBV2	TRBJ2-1	TGTGCCAGCAGTGTGGACAGCCTCTCCTACAATGAGCAGTTCTTC	CASSVDSLSYNEQFF
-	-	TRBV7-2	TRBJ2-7	TGTGCCAGCAGCTTAGATTCAGGGGGGAGCTCCTACGAGCAGTACTTC	CASSLDSGGSSYEQYF